The rows below give T cell receptor beta chains drawn from one sample of a study of shared clonotypes between healthy human individuals. Here immunoSEQ multiplex PCR was the method, and the copy in TCRdb shows in-frame clones only, minus some. Seen here are 520,000 or so clones, about four fifths observed once, and the top ten hold over 10%. Sequencing used PBMCs. Receptors originate from a middle-aged woman in good health. Some clones in this sample may be carry-over from other donors' samples. Each CDR3 is given with its conserved first and last residue. Fields, in order: V gene, clone size, D gene, J gene, CDR3 DNA, CDR3 protein. The D gene is left open where the match is weak. Rows may omit the clone size; those that give it use once, few, many or a size class.

TRBV7-9,many,TRBD1,TRBJ2-7,TGTGCCGGGGGCCGGGACAGGGGCCGCGAGCAGTACTTC,CAGGRDRGREQYF
TRBV5-1,NA,NA,TRBJ2-5,TGCGCCAGCAGCGCCCAAGTAGAAGAGACCCAGTACTTC,CASSAQVEETQYF
TRBV19,NA,NA,TRBJ2-6,TGTGCCAGTAGTGTTACAGGCTCTGGGGCCAACGTCCTGACTTTC,CASSVTGSGANVLTF
TRBV7-9,NA,NA,TRBJ2-2,TGTGCCAGCAGCTTAATTCGCGGGGGCCCGAACACCGGGGAGCTGTTTTTT,CASSLIRGGPNTGELFF
TRBV28,NA,NA,TRBJ1-2,TGTGCCAGCAAGAATACGGGCAGCTATGGCTACACCTTC,CASKNTGSYGYTF
TRBV7-9,many,NA,TRBJ2-2,TGTGCCAGCAGCTTTCCGAACACCGGGGAGCTGTTTTTT,CASSFPNTGELFF
TRBV28,NA,NA,TRBJ2-3,TGTGCCAGCAGTTTAATGACAACAGATACGCAGTATTTT,CASSLMTTDTQYF
TRBV29-1,NA,NA,TRBJ2-1,TGCAGCGTCGTTTCAGGGTCCTACAATGAGCAGTTCTTC,CSVVSGSYNEQFF
TRBV9,once,NA,TRBJ2-1,TGTGCCAGCAGCTCGGGTGGCTCCTACAATGAGCAGTTCTTC,CASSSGGSYNEQFF
TRBV11-2,once,TRBD1,TRBJ2-7,TGTGCCAGCAACGGACAGGGGGCCCTCTACGAGCAGTACTTC,CASNGQGALYEQYF
TRBV4-2,NA,NA,TRBJ1-6,TGTGCCAGCAGCCAAGCCCCGGGCCAGGATAATTCACCCCTCCACTTT,CASSQAPGQDNSPLHF
TRBV7-9,NA,TRBD2,TRBJ2-3,TGTGCCAGCAGCCATCGCCCTAGCGGTCCTAGCACAGATACGCAGTATTTT,CASSHRPSGPSTDTQYF
TRBV5-4,NA,NA,TRBJ2-5,TGTGCCAGCAGCTTGGGATGGGGGCTGGCGACCCAGTACTTC,CASSLGWGLATQYF
TRBV5-4,once,NA,TRBJ2-1,TGTGCCAGCAGCACAGACGGGACTCCCGAGGAGCAGTTCTTC,CASSTDGTPEEQFF
TRBV7-9,once,NA,TRBJ1-5,TGTGCCAGCAGCTGGACAAACAATCAGCCCCAGCATTTT,CASSWTNNQPQHF
TRBV30,once,NA,TRBJ2-4,TGTGCCTGGAGCGACAAAAACATTCAGTACTTC,CAWSDKNIQYF
TRBV7-8,NA,NA,TRBJ2-7,TGTGCCAGCAGCTTAGGGGGGATTGACTACGAGCAGTACTTC,CASSLGGIDYEQYF